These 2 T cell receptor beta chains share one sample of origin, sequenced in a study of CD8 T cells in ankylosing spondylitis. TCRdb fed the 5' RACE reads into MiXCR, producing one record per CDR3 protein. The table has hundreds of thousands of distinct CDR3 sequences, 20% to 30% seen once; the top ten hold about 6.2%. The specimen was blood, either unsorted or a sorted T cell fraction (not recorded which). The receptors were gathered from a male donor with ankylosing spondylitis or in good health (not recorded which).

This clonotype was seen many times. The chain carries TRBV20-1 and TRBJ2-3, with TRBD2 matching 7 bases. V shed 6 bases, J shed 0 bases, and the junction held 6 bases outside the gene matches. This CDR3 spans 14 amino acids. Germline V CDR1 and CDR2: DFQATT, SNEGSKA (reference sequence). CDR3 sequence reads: CSASAGESTDTQYF. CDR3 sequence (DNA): TGCAGTGCGAGCGCGGGAGAGAGCACAGATACGCAGTATTTT.

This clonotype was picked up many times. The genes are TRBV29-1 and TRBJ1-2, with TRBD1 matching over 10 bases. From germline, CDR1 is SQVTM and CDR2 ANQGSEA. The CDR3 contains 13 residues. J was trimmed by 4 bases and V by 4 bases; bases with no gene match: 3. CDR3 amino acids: CSVGDRGTYGYTF. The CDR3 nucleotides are TGCAGCGTTGGGGACAGGGGAACCTATGGCTACACCTTC.